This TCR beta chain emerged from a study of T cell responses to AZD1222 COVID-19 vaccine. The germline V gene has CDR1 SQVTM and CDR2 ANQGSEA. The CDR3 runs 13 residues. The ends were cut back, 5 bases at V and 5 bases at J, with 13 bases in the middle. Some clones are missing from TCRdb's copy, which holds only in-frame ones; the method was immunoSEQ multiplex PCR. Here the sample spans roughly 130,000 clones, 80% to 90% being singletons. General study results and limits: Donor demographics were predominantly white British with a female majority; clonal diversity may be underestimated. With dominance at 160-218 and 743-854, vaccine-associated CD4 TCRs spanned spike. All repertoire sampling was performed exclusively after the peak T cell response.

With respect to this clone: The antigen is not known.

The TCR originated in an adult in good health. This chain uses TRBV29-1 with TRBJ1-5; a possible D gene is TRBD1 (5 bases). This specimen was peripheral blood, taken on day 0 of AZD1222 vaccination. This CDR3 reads CSVIKEGYQPQHF. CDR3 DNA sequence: TGCAGCGTTATAAAGGAGGGGTATCAGCCCCAGCATTTT.